This T cell receptor (beta chain) was found in a study of blood T cell repertoires in COVID-19 (dated by TCRdb to the early 2020s). Turning to the overall study: The collaborator samples originated in the United States, Italy and Spain and spanned the acute and convalescent phases of COVID-19. The prospective study material was composed of cDNA or gDNA derived from T cells, B-cell-depleted T cells, or PBMCs. The dataset comprised deeply sampled blood TCRbeta repertoires from subjects exposed to, actively infected with, or recovered from COVID-19. The repertoires were made available in a free public database intended to serve as a resource for research on the immune response to SARS-CoV-2. Samples came from the ongoing ImmuneRACE study (first 160 participants) plus 1,254 subjects from 6 global collaborators. The sample metadata nearly always contained a de-identified subject ID, COVID-19 status, age in years and sex. HLA class I and class II types, where available, came from metadata supplied by the sample provider rather than from assay-based typing. On the study overall, not on this receptor specifically: How much clinical and demographic metadata was included differed by source and by participant, and the metadata was provided uncurated.

Points on this clone: Its antigen is currently not known. Per-base quality was not reported, and no clone a single base away is much larger than it.

TCRbeta CDR3 regions were amplified from genomic DNA using the immunoSEQ Assay, a bias-controlled multiplex PCR. The authors' analysis ran thus. The number of nucleated cells in each sample was estimated by amplification of reference gene primers within the assay. Sequence reads were collapsed and filtered to measure the absolute abundance of every unique TCRbeta CDR3 rearrangement. For each sample, productive Simpson clonality was calculated as the square root of Simpson's diversity index across productive rearrangements. TCRdb's version of the immuneACCESS table is confined to in-frame rearrangements and falls short of the full clone set. An unresolved V gene accounts for under half of the shortfall where checked; the remainder is of unknown origin. The V and J calls and clone size are taken from that table; D and trimming were inferred from the DNA. The sample profile shows around 25,000 clones; approximately 81% of them were found once. The ten largest account for approximately 6.1% of the sample.

From cysteine to phenylalanine, the CDR3 is 13 amino acids long. The only DNA kept is the CDR3, 39 bases in frame from the first base. Trimming leaves V shorter by 7 bases and J shorter by 3 bases, with the junction holding 6 bases beyond the gene matches. Each collaborating institution followed its own protocols to collect whole blood in K2EDTA tubes. For TCRbeta analysis, collaborators shipped samples as frozen whole blood, isolated PBMCs, or DNA extracted from either of those sample types. The rearranged chain carries TRBV12-3 or TRBV12-4 and TRBJ2-7, with 7 central nucleotides matching TRBD2. This receptor was identified in a man between 65 and 85 years old with acute or convalescent COVID-19. Sequencing was carried out using peripheral blood. CDR3 reads: CASKRGGSYEQYF. The DNA sequence is given as TGTGCCAGCAAACGTGGCGGGAGCTACGAGCAGTACTTC.